Following are 2 T cell receptor beta chains from one sample sequenced in a study of blood T cells in healthy people across ages. For the second PCR, which ran for about 7 to 11 cycles, a sample-barcoded 5' primer and a J-beta primer mix were used. A single record per CDR3 protein comes from TCRdb applying MiXCR to the 5' RACE reads. The sample has about 1.6 million distinct CDR3 sequences, 30% to 40% seen once. The sample consisted of blood. The origin of the receptors is a woman in her 30s in good health.

The chain recombines TRBV19 with TRBJ2-1; 7 bases agree with TRBD2. Losses at the gene ends were 6 bases for V and 5 bases for J; bases not matched to a gene: 25. CDR1 LNHDA and CDR2 SQIVND come from the germline V gene (reference sequence). The CDR3 is 20 residues long. This chain's CDR3 is CASRGIGTPAREERNNEQFF. In DNA form, the CDR3 reads TGTGCCAGTAGGGGTATAGGTACTCCCGCCCGGGAGGAGAGAAACAATGAGCAGTTCTTC.

The CDR3 DNA sequence: TGTGCCAGCAGCCAAACCCAACTAGCGGAAAGCACAGATACGCAGTATTTT. Its translation is CASSQTQLAESTDTQYF. The chain joins TRBV2 to TRBJ2-3; 8 bases are shared with TRBD2. V lost 6 bases and J lost 0; bases outside the gene matches: 11. This CDR3 spans 17 amino acids. CDR1 is SNHLY and CDR2 is FYNNEI in the germline V gene. Full variable domain (remainder filled in from reference TRBV2 and TRBJ2-3): EPEVTQTPSHQVTQMGQEVILRCVPISNHLYFYWYRQILGQKVEFLVSFYNNEISEKSEIFDDQFSVERPDGSNFTLKIRSTKLEDSAMYFCASSQTQLAESTDTQYFGPGTRLTVL.